This T cell receptor beta chain was identified in a study of cytomegalovirus exposure and HLA in healthy donors. PCR employed 60 Vbeta and 13 Jbeta primers. Clones were sequenced by immunoSEQ multiplex PCR, and TCRdb holds only the in-frame ones, with some missing. The sample has 150,000 or so clones. Regarding the study as a whole: According to an earlier analysis, most TCR beta V segments yielded productive rearrangements about 90% or about 30% of the time.

The germline V gene has CDR1 MGHRA and CDR2 YSYEKL. The CDR3 runs 15 residues. As to this clone: Its specificity is unknown. At one end the junction does not follow the germline gene, possibly because of a read error.

The rearrangement uses TRBV4-1 and TRBJ1-4; 8 positions agree with TRBD1. The sequence came from a woman in her late teens or twenties in good health and CMV-seronegative. The sequenced material came from PBMCs. DNA for the CDR3: TGCGCCAGCAGCCAACGGGACAGGATTAATGAAAGACTGTTTTTT. This codes for CASSQRDRINERLFF.